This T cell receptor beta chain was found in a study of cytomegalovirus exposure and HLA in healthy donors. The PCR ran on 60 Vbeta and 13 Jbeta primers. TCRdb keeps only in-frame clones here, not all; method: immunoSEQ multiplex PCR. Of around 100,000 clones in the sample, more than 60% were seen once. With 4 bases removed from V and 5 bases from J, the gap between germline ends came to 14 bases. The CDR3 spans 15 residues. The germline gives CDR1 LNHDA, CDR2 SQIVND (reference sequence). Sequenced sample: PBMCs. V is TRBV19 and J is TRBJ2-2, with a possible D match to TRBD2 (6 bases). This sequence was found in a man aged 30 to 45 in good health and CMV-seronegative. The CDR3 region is CASSRLDLGTGELFF. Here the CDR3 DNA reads TGTGCCAGTAGTAGACTAGATCTGGGGACCGGGGAGCTGTTTTTT.